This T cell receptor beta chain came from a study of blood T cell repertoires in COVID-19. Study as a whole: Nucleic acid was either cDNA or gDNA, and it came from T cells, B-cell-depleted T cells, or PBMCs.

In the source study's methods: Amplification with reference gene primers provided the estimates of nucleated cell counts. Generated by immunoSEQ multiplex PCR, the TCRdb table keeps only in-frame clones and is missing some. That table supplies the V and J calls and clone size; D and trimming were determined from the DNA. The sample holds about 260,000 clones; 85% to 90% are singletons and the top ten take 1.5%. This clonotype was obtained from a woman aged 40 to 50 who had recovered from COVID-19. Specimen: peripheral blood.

The CDR3 region is CASRPTAGDTGGYTF. The CDR3 DNA reads as TGCGCCAGCCGCCCCACCGCCGGCGACACGGGAGGCTACACCTTC. The J gene is TRBJ1-2, the V gene TRBV5-1, with D unclear. V lost 7 bases and J 8 bases, leaving 24 bases between the germline ends. The length of the CDR3 is 15 residues. CDR1 is SGHRS, CDR2 YFSETQ, per germline.